These 10 T cell receptor beta chains originate from one sample sequenced in a study of B cell selection in AIRE deficiency. The protocol was immunoSEQ multiplex PCR, while the TCRdb copy is restricted to in-frame clones and leaves out a portion. Of tens of thousands of clones listed, approximately 96% are singletons. Sorting defined conventional CD4 T cells as CD4+CD127+. Material for sequencing was CD4+CD127+ conventional T cells sorted from PBMCs. The receptors come from a human donor in good health.

This rearrangement joins TRBV7-9 to TRBJ2-2; D could derive from TRBD1 or TRBD2 (6 bases each). Between the trimmed V and J ends, which lost 2 bases and 4 bases, there was a span of 8 bases. CDR1 is SEHNR, CDR2 FQNEAQ, per germline (reference sequence). This CDR3 is 14 amino acids long. This chain's CDR3 is CASSLRGRTGELFF. The CDR3 DNA sequence: TGTGCCAGCAGCTTACGGGGGCGCACCGGGGAGCTGTTTTTT.

This clone was counted once. V and J are TRBV9 and TRBJ1-1; D is perhaps TRBD1 (5 bases). The CDR3 covers 14 residues. The V and J ends lost 0 bases and 5 bases respectively, with 11 bases between them. Germline values: CDR1 SGDLS, CDR2 YYNGEE. The CDR3: CASSVAGMGTEAFF. The CDR3 bases are TGTGCCAGCAGCGTAGCAGGGATGGGTACTGAAGCTTTCTTT.

V usage is TRBV11-3 and J usage is TRBJ1-3; D gene unclear. Germline CDR1 reads SGHNT; CDR2 reads YENEEA. With 0 bases removed from V and 0 bases from J, the gap between germline ends came to 0 bases. The CDR3 has 13 amino acids. CDR3 region: CASSLDSGNTIYF. The CDR3 DNA reads TGTGCCAGCAGCTTAGACTCTGGAAACACCATATATTTT.

This rearrangement joins TRBV14 to TRBJ1-2, with D hard to call. CDR1 SGHDN and CDR2 FVKESK come from the germline V gene. V lost 4 bases to trimming and J lost 4 bases, with 10 bases between them. The CDR3 is 13 residues long. CDR3 loop: CASSRSDSYGYTF. For the CDR3, the DNA is TGTGCCAGCAGCCGATCGGATAGCTATGGCTACACCTTC.

The chain employs TRBV18 and TRBJ2-5; weak D call: TRBD2 (5 bases). V lost 6 bases, J lost 5 bases, and 19 bases lay in between. The germline V gene encodes CDR1 KGHSH and CDR2 LQKENI. The CDR3 is made up of 15 amino acids. For the CDR3, the DNA is TGTGCCAGCTCTCGGGGAGCCCTCCTCAGGGAGACCCAGTACTTC. As protein: CASSRGALLRETQYF.

This chain uses TRBV5-6 with TRBJ1-2; a weak D match, TRBD1 (5 bases). CDR1 SGHDT and CDR2 YYEEEE come from the germline V gene. CDR3 length: 12 amino acids. Trimming removed 4 bases at V and 8 bases at J, with 12 bases between. In DNA form, the CDR3 reads TGTGCCAGCAGCCCTGGGACCCTAGGCTACACCTTC. Translating it yields CASSPGTLGYTF.

V is TRBV25-1 and J is TRBJ1-5, with unresolved D. Germline V gene data show CDR1 as MGHDK and CDR2 as SYGVNS. Trimming took 6 bases from V and 4 from J, leaving 13 bases between them. The CDR3 sequence is 14 residues long. CDR3: CASSDGIRNQPQHF. The CDR3 bases are TGTGCCAGCAGCGACGGGATCAGGAATCAGCCCCAGCATTTT.

This chain connects TRBV6-4 to TRBJ2-1; D uncertain. In germline, CDR1 is MRHNA, CDR2 SNTAGT. The CDR3 contains 13 residues. Trimming cost V 0 bases and J 9 bases, with 9 bases left between them. CDR3 amino acids: CASSDSWLLEQFF. CDR3 DNA: TGTGCCAGCAGTGACTCGTGGTTACTTGAGCAGTTCTTC.

The genes are TRBV5-1 and TRBJ2-6; D may correspond to TRBD1 or TRBD2 (5 bases each). The CDR3 is made up of 18 amino acids. CDR1 is SGHRS, CDR2 YFSETQ, per germline. V shed 3 bases and J shed 0 bases, with 16 bases lying between them. The CDR3 DNA is TGCGCCAGCAGCTCTGGGGGAACCGGCTCCTCTGGGGCCAACGTCCTGACTTTC. Protein sequence: CASSSGGTGSSGANVLTF. The whole variable domain, remainder taken from reference TRBV5-1 and TRBJ2-6, is KAGVTQTPRYLIKTRGQQVTLSCSPISGHRSVSWYQQTPGQGLQFLFEYFSETQRNKGNFPGRFSGRQFSNSRSEMNVSTLELGDSALYLCASSSGGTGSSGANVLTFGAGSRLTVL.

The chain employs TRBV18 and TRBJ1-5; no reliable D call. Deletions cut 1 base from V and 8 bases from J, with 6 bases between. The CDR3 contains 12 residues. Per the germline V gene, CDR1 is KGHSH and CDR2 is LQKENI. CDR3 sequence reads: CASSPRGEPQHF. For the CDR3, the DNA is TGTGCCAGCTCACCACGTGGGGAGCCCCAGCATTTT.